This T cell receptor beta chain was found in a study of cytomegalovirus exposure and HLA in healthy donors. Study-wide results and caveats: The study listed under 200 cytomegalovirus-associated TCR beta chains. In an earlier analysis, about 90% or about 30%: the productive usage of most TCR beta V segments.

Concerning this clone: Its antigen is unidentified.

The PCR ran on 60 Vbeta and 13 Jbeta primers. Measured with immunoSEQ multiplex PCR; TCRdb has only the in-frame clones, and not every one. The table shows just over 150,000 clones, with around 79% occurring only once. V was cut by 0 bases and J by 5 bases, with 8 bases left in between. Looked up from germline, CDR1 is LNHNV and CDR2 is YYDKDF (reference sequence). The CDR3 spans 13 residues. This chain joins TRBV15 and TRBJ2-7; no reliable D call. The clonotype was recovered from a woman aged 45-65 years in good health and CMV-seropositive. The sample comprised PBMCs. This CDR3 is CATSREARNEQYF. For the CDR3, the DNA is TGTGCCACCAGCAGAGAAGCGAGAAACGAGCAGTACTTC.